Shown below are 27 T cell receptor beta chains from a single sample sequenced in a study of cytomegalovirus exposure and HLA in healthy donors (dated by TCRdb to about 2017). Libraries were built with the immunoSEQ multiplex PCR assay. The table comes from immuneACCESS by way of TCRdb, which keeps in-frame sequences with V and J called. Part of the clones is missing from these tables; in studies checked, under half for an unresolved V gene and the rest for unknown reasons. The sample includes 97,000 or so clones, with around 96% observed a single time. The ten largest clones capture 0.85% to 0.95% of the sample. The sequencing sample was made of PBMCs. These receptors came from a woman aged 18-29 years in good health and CMV-seronegative.

In DNA form, the CDR3 reads TGTGCCAGTAGAGGAGGGACTAGCGGCTACAATGAGCAGTTCTTC. Its protein is CASRGGTSGYNEQFF. The rearrangement uses TRBV19 and TRBJ2-1; TRBD2 aligns across 11 bases. CDR1 and CDR2 (germline): LNHDA, SQIVND (reference sequence). The trim removed 6 bases at V and 3 bases at J, leaving 4 bases unmatched. The CDR3 is 15 amino acids.

V and J are TRBV11-2 and TRBJ2-2; D not certain. The germline CDR1 and CDR2 sequences are SGHAT and FQNNGV. Trimming shortened V by 1 base and J by 5 bases, and 5 bases separated the two germline ends. CDR3 length equals 13 residues. The DNA for the CDR3 is TGTGCCAGCAGCTTAGCCGGGACCGGGGAGCTGTTTTTT. This codes for CASSLAGTGELFF.

This rearrangement joins TRBV19 to TRBJ1-2, with D possibly matching TRBD1 (5 bases). This CDR3 region has 13 residues. Germline-derived CDR1 and CDR2 are LNHDA and SQIVND (reference sequence). The V end was cut by 5 bases, the J end by 3 bases, with 10 bases between. CDR3 sequence: CASSPTRDYGYTF. The DNA for the CDR3 is TGTGCCAGTAGTCCGACCAGGGACTATGGCTACACCTTC.

This clone came up once. The CDR3 coding sequence is TGTGCCACCGGACTAGCTAGCACAGATACGCAGTATTTT. Translating gives CATGLASTDTQYF. This rearrangement joins TRBV6-1 to TRBJ2-3, with 8 bases fitting TRBD2. V dropped 10 bases and J dropped 0; count of bases not matched to a gene: 3. The germline V gene encodes CDR1 MNHNS and CDR2 SASEGT. This CDR3 has 13 residues.

The V and J genes are TRBV11-3 and TRBJ2-7; D is unclear. The CDR3 contains 13 residues. V lost 5 bases and J lost 2, with 10 bases in between. Germline CDR1 SGHNT, CDR2 YENEEA. For the CDR3, the DNA is TGTGCCAGCAGCCTCTACTATCCCTACGAGCAGTACTTC. Translation gives CASSLYYPYEQYF.

The rearrangement joins TRBV30 to TRBJ2-1, with TRBD2 matching over 9 bases. The germline V gene encodes CDR1 GTSNPN and CDR2 SVGIG (reference sequence). Germline trimming cut 4 bases from V and 2 bases from J; bases unmatched to any gene: 12. This CDR3 comprises 17 residues. The CDR3 DNA follows: TGTGCCTGGAACCCGGGGGGTAGCGGGGGTACCTACAATGAGCAGTTCTTC. Translated, it gives CAWNPGGSGGTYNEQFF.

The chain couples TRBV2 to TRBJ2-7; D perhaps matches TRBD1 (6 bases). This CDR3 comprises 15 residues. Germline V CDR1 and CDR2: SNHLY, FYNNEI. The germline V and J ends were trimmed by 3 bases and 2 bases, with 14 bases remaining between them. CDR3 nucleotides: TGTGCCAGCAGTGATGTGGGGGCCGTCCCCTACGAGCAGTACTTC. Amino acids: CASSDVGAVPYEQYF. Full variable domain (outside the CDR3, taken from reference TRBV2 and TRBJ2-7): EPEVTQTPSHQVTQMGQEVILRCVPISNHLYFYWYRQILGQKVEFLVSFYNNEISEKSEIFDDQFSVERPDGSNFTLKIRSTKLEDSAMYFCASSDVGAVPYEQYFGPGTRLTVT.

This chain joins TRBV23-1 and TRBJ2-5, with a weak D call TRBD1 (6 bases). TRBV23-1 is identified as an open reading frame with a role that is uncertain. The V and J ends lost 8 bases and 3 bases respectively, with 22 bases between them. The CDR3 extends over 16 amino acids. DNA for the CDR3: TGCGCCAGCCCCCCACCGGGCAGGGGACAAAAAGAGACCCAGTACTTC. The encoded protein is CASPPPGRGQKETQYF.

The chain is built from TRBV9 and TRBJ2-3; 8 bases agree with TRBD2. The V segment lost 2 bases and the J segment 3 bases; nucleotides outside the gene matches: 11. Germline V gene sequence: CDR1 SGDLS, CDR2 YYNGEE. The CDR3 has 17 amino acids. CDR3 sequence: CASSVDIRGGRTDTQYF. As DNA, the CDR3 is TGTGCCAGCAGCGTGGATATTCGGGGGGGAAGGACAGATACGCAGTATTTT.

The DNA of the CDR3 is TGTGCCAGCAGTTCCGAGGTAAACACTGAAGCTTTCTTT. Its translation: CASSSEVNTEAFF. J is TRBJ1-1 and V is TRBV6-5; D remains ambiguous. Germline lookup yields CDR1 MNHEY and CDR2 SVGAGI. Trimming left V 4 bases short and J 2 bases short, with 8 bases between. The CDR3 is 13 residues long.

The rearrangement joins TRBV7-9 to TRBJ1-1; TRBD1 might be the D (6 bases). V was shortened by 2 bases and J by 3 bases, with 10 bases between the two germline ends. Per the germline V gene, CDR1 is SEHNR and CDR2 is FQNEAQ (reference sequence). The CDR3 consists of 14 residues. The CDR3 sequence: CASSLQGMDTEAFF. CDR3 DNA sequence: TGTGCCAGCAGCTTACAGGGGATGGACACTGAAGCTTTCTTT.

The rearrangement links TRBV7-9 to TRBJ2-7; 13 nucleotides align to TRBD2. CDR3 length: 15 amino acids. V lost 5 bases to trimming and J lost 7 bases; unmatched junction nucleotides: 8. The germline gives CDR1 SEHNR, CDR2 FQNEAQ (reference sequence). CDR3 DNA: TGTGCCAGCAGCCTGCCGGGACTAGCGGGGCTTGAGCAGTACTTC. It encodes CASSLPGLAGLEQYF. Full variable domain (remainder filled in from reference TRBV7-9 and TRBJ2-7): DTGVSQNPRHKITKRGQNVTFRCDPISEHNRLYWYRQTLGQGPEFLTYFQNEAQLEKSRLLSDRFSAERPKGSFSTLEIQRTEQGDSAMYLCASSLPGLAGLEQYFGPGTRLTVT.

The chain has TRBV5-4 and TRBJ2-7, with 8 bases fitting TRBD1. The CDR3 is 15 residues long. Germline trimming cut 4 bases from V and 6 bases from J; bases unmatched to any gene: 12. Germline loops: CDR1 SGHNT, CDR2 YYREEE (reference sequence). DNA of the CDR3: TGTGCCAGCAGCCCGGGACAGGTGGGGCTCGGCGAGCAGTACTTC. Amino acid sequence: CASSPGQVGLGEQYF.

This chain joins TRBV14 and TRBJ2-3; 12 nucleotides agree with TRBD2. The CDR3 covers 15 residues. Losses at the gene ends were 8 bases for V and 2 bases for J; bases not matched to a gene: 5. Germline loops: CDR1 SGHDN, CDR2 FVKESK. The chain's CDR3 is CASSRLAGVTDTQYF. The CDR3 DNA sequence: TGTGCCAGCTCCCGACTAGCGGGGGTCACAGATACGCAGTATTTT.

This chain connects TRBV29-1 to TRBJ2-3; 7 bases agree with TRBD2. V gave up 0 bases and J gave up 0 bases; unmatched junction bases: 6. The CDR3 loop spans 16 amino acids. From germline, CDR1 is SQVTM and CDR2 ANQGSEA. The CDR3 loop is CSVEDRLAASTDTQYF. Here the CDR3 DNA reads TGCAGCGTTGAAGATAGGCTAGCGGCTAGCACAGATACGCAGTATTTT.

V and J are TRBV21-1 and TRBJ1-2; the table calls TRBD1, which could not be checked here. TRBV21-1 is an annotated pseudogene. CDR3 length equals 19 residues. CDR3 loop: CASSIGKNGGQGALDGYTF. The CDR3 DNA reads TGTGCCAGCAGCATCGGTAAGAATGGAGGGCAGGGGGCTTTAGATGGCTACACCTTC.

The CDR3 DNA reads TGTGCCAGCAGTTCAAACACCGGACAAGTCCTCTCTGGAAACACCATATATTTT. Protein: CASSSNTGQVLSGNTIYF. The chain is built from TRBV28 and TRBJ1-3; the D gene is possibly TRBD1 (5 bases). V was cut by 4 bases and J by 0 bases, with 19 bases left in between. The germline V gene encodes CDR1 MDHEN and CDR2 SYDVKM. The CDR3 has 18 residues.

The chain has TRBV27 and TRBJ2-1; 8 nucleotides match TRBD2. J lost 8 bases, V lost 3 bases, and 18 bases had no gene match. The length of the CDR3 is 18 residues. Germline assignment: CDR1 MNHEY and CDR2 SMNVEV (reference sequence). CDR3 nucleotide sequence: TGTGCCAGCAGTTTCCCCTCCACGGCGAGCGGGAGATTCTATGAGCAGTTCTTC. Translated, it gives CASSFPSTASGRFYEQFF.

V gene TRBV11-3 combines with J gene TRBJ1-1; TRBD1 might be the D (5 bases). The V and J ends lost 5 bases and 8 bases respectively, with 12 bases between them. The germline V gene has CDR1 SGHNT and CDR2 YENEEA. The CDR3 runs to 12 residues. CDR3 nucleotides: TGTGCCAGCAGCCCATCAGGGTTGGAAGCTTTCTTT. As protein: CASSPSGLEAFF.

Notes on this clone: The germline gene is not matched at one end of the junction; a read error may be the cause. The chain recombines TRBV28 with TRBJ2-7, with a tentative D call TRBD1 (5 bases). This CDR3 spans 13 amino acids. Germline V CDR1 and CDR2: MDHEN, SYDVKM. CDR3 amino acids: CASSLQGSHEQYF. CDR3 bases: TGTGCCAGCAGTCTTCAGGGCTCCCACGAGCAGTACTTC.

The chain is built from TRBV18 and TRBJ1-3, with 8 bases lining up with TRBD1. J gave up 2 bases and V 3 bases, and 12 bases lay outside the gene matches. The CDR3 runs 18 residues. Germline V lookup: CDR1 KGHSH, CDR2 LQKENI. CDR3 sequence: CASSPITGQGKAGNTIYF. The CDR3 DNA follows: TGTGCCAGCTCACCTATAACCGGACAGGGAAAGGCTGGAAACACCATATATTTT.

This chain links TRBV5-6 with TRBJ2-7; 11 bases fit TRBD2. Germline V gene data show CDR1 as SGHDT and CDR2 as YYEEEE. The CDR3 has 18 amino acids. V lost 1 base and J lost 0; bases outside the gene matches: 9. In nucleotides, the CDR3 is TGTGCCAGCAGCTTGTTGACTAGCGGGGCCCCCAGCTCCTACGAGCAGTACTTC. Translating gives CASSLLTSGAPSSYEQYF.

The V gene is TRBV6-5, the J gene TRBJ1-5; D unclear. V was pared by 6 bases and J by 3 bases, with 9 bases between. The CDR3 has 13 amino acids. Germline CDR1 reads MNHEY; CDR2 reads SVGAGI. CDR3 bases: TGTGCCAGCAGCACGGTTCCCAATCAGCCCCAGCATTTT. Protein: CASSTVPNQPQHF.

The rearrangement joins TRBV7-9 to TRBJ1-2; weak D call: TRBD1 (6 bases). The CDR3 has 13 amino acids. V lost 5 bases, J lost 5 bases, and 12 bases lay in between. Germline lookup yields CDR1 SEHNR and CDR2 FQNEAQ (reference sequence). The CDR3 coding sequence is TGTGCCAGCAGCCCTGGACAGAGATATGGCTACACCTTC. This sequence encodes CASSPGQRYGYTF.

As DNA, the CDR3 is TGCGCCAGCAGCCAGGACCTCCAGGGACAGGGGGGCCATGGCTACACCTTC. This gives the protein CASSQDLQGQGGHGYTF. The rearrangement uses TRBV4-3 and TRBJ1-2, with TRBD1 matching over 11 bases. The V and J ends lost 3 bases and 6 bases, in that order; junction bases with no gene match: 12. Germline V gene data show CDR1 as LGHNA and CDR2 as YSLEER. The CDR3 is made up of 17 amino acids.

The V gene is TRBV2, the J gene TRBJ1-6, with TRBD1 as a possible D gene (6 bases). Germline CDR1 is SNHLY and CDR2 is FYNNEI. The CDR3 sequence is 15 residues long. Trimming left V 7 bases short and J 7 bases short, with 17 bases between. The CDR3 loop reads CASNTQGPWNSPLHF. The CDR3 DNA follows: TGTGCCAGCAATACACAGGGCCCATGGAATTCACCCCTCCACTTT.

The gene calls are TRBV29-1 and TRBJ1-2, with 7 bases aligning to TRBD1. CDR1 is SQVTM and CDR2 is ANQGSEA in the germline V gene. The V and J ends lost 4 bases and 5 bases, in that order; junction bases with no gene match: 7. The length of the CDR3 is 13 residues. The CDR3 region is CSVVAGTEYGYTF. DNA of the CDR3: TGCAGCGTTGTCGCCGGGACAGAGTATGGCTACACCTTC.